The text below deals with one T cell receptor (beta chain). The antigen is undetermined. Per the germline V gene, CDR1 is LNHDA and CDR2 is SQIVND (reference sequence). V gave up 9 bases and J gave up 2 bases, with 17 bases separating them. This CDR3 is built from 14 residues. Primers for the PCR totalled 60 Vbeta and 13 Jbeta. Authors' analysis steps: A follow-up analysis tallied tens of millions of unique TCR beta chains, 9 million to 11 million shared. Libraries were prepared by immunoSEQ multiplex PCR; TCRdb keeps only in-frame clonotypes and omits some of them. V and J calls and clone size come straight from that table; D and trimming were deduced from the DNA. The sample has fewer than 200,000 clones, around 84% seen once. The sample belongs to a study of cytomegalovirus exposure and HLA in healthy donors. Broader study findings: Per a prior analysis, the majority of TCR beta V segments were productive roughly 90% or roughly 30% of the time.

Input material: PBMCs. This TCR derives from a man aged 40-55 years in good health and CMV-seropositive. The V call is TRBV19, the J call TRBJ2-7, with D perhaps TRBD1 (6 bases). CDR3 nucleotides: TGTGCCAGCACTCCCGGGACACCGACCTACGAGCAGTACTTC. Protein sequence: CASTPGTPTYEQYF.